The entry below describes one TCR beta chain. The CDR3 length is 11 residues. Deletions cut 5 bases from V and 7 bases from J, with 12 bases between. Germline CDR1 DFQATT, CDR2 SNEGSKA (reference sequence). These data originate in a study of OX40 agonist ivuxolimab in advanced cancers. Repertoires were generated with immunoSEQ multiplex PCR, while TCRdb's copy carries only in-frame clones and drops some. This sample has tens of thousands of clones, with over 80% found just once. The chain carries TRBV20-1 and TRBJ2-7, with D tentatively TRBD2 (5 bases). Here the sequenced sample was CD4+ or CD8+ T cells sorted from blood, taken in a trial of the OX40 agonist ivuxolimab. This clonotype was sampled from an adult with an advanced solid tumor such as melanoma, head and neck, liver or kidney cancer. CDR3 amino acids: CSASMEDEQYF. In nucleotides, the CDR3 is TGCAGTGCTTCCATGGAGGATGAGCAGTACTTC.